The rows below give T cell receptor beta chains drawn from one sample of a study of radiotherapy plus CTLA-4 blockade in lung cancer. Clones were sequenced by immunoSEQ multiplex PCR, and TCRdb holds only the in-frame ones, with some missing. The sample has about 33,000 clones, approximately 78% seen once. This material consisted of peripheral blood, taken from a patient treated with radiotherapy plus ipilimumab. The receptors here all came from a human donor with non-small cell lung cancer that progressed on radiotherapy plus ipilimumab. CDR3s include the opening cysteine and the closing phenylalanine or tryptophan. D genes are given only for firm matches. The listing skips clone size in some rows; elsewhere it reads once, few, many or a size class.

V gene	J gene	clone size	CDR3 length	D gene	CDR3 DNA	CDR3 protein
TRBV2	TRBJ2-2	once	15	-	TGTGCCAGCAGTGAAGCGGGGGCTCACACCGGGGAGCTGTTTTTT	CASSEAGAHTGELFF
TRBV5-4	TRBJ2-3	-	13	-	TGTGCCAGCAGCTCCTTTTCAGACCCCGGAGGGTATTTT	CASSSFSDPGGYF
TRBV11-1	TRBJ1-6	-	17	-	TGTGCCAGCAGACCTCAAGTGGGGGGGGCTCGGAATTCACCCCTCCACTTT	CASRPQVGGARNSPLHF
TRBV7-9	TRBJ2-7	-	16	-	TGTGCCAGCAGCGACCCCGGACTGTTCGAGGCTTACGAGCAGTACTTC	CASSDPGLFEAYEQYF
TRBV15	TRBJ2-6	-	13	-	TGTGCCACCAGCAGAGAGACAGGCAACGTCCTGACTTTC	CATSRETGNVLTF
TRBV4-3	TRBJ2-1	-	15	TRBD2	TGCGCCAGCAGGTCCGGTCTAGCGGAATACAATGAGCAGTTCTTC	CASRSGLAEYNEQFF
TRBV25-1	TRBJ2-5	-	13	-	TGTGCCAGCAGTGAGGCGAGCTGGAGGACCCAGTACTTC	CASSEASWRTQYF
TRBV7-9	TRBJ1-6	-	13	TRBD1	TGTGCCAGCAGCGGACAGGGAGACTCACCCCTCCACTTT	CASSGQGDSPLHF
TRBV4-2	TRBJ1-2	few	16	TRBD1	TGTGCCAGCAGCCAAGATATGGAGGGGGCCACCTATGGCTACACCTTC	CASSQDMEGATYGYTF
TRBV7-9	TRBJ2-3	-	17	TRBD2	TGTGCCAGCAGCCCCTCTCTAGCGGGGCCCCTGACAGATACGCAGTATTTT	CASSPSLAGPLTDTQYF
TRBV6-6	TRBJ2-5	-	13	TRBD2	TGTGCCAGCAGTTTGAGCGGGGAAGAGACCCAGTACTTC	CASSLSGEETQYF
TRBV11-2	TRBJ1-2	few	15	-	TGTGCCAGCAGCTTAGTGGCAGGGTGGGCCTATGGCTACACCTTC	CASSLVAGWAYGYTF
TRBV9	TRBJ2-2	few	15	TRBD1	TGTGCCAGCAGCTCCGGACAGGGGGCGAACGGGGAGCTGTTTTTT	CASSSGQGANGELFF
TRBV7-3	TRBJ1-1	-	15	-	TGTGCCAGCAGCATTATGGGGGGGGGTCAGACTGAAGCTTTCTTT	CASSIMGGGQTEAFF